This T cell receptor beta chain was found in a study of regulatory T cells in long-lasting Graves disease. Arm-PCR of CDR3 regions and iRepertoire HTBI primers were used to build TCR beta libraries. TCRdb processed the multiplex PCR reads anew with MiXCR; each CDR3 protein has one entry. The sample yields over 300,000 distinct CDR3 sequences, about 20% seen once. The time point denotes: persistent/refractory GD, antithyroid drugs over 5 years with positive TRAb. RNA isolated from PBMCs was used to make the TCR library. V lost 6 bases, J lost 2 bases, and 11 bases lay in between. The CDR3 spans 14 residues. The germline gives CDR1 MDHEN, CDR2 SYDVKM.

The chain couples TRBV28 to TRBJ1-3, with D tentatively TRBD1 (6 bases). The TCR sequence derives from a female donor with Graves disease. The source material was peripheral blood mononuclear cells (PBMCs), sampled when the disease was refractory, from a patient treated with antithyroid drugs. This chain's CDR3 is CASRPGQTGNTIYF. CDR3 sequence (DNA): TGTGCCAGCAGACCCGGACAGACTGGAAACACCATATATTTT.